This T cell receptor beta chain was identified in a study of cytomegalovirus exposure and HLA in healthy donors. General study findings and limits: An analysis that came later showed most CMV-associated TCR beta chains appearing HLA-restricted. A few chains linked to CMV were shown in vitro to be specific for CMV antigens.

This CDR3 contains 13 residues. Germline CDR1 is MNHEY and CDR2 is SMNVEV (reference sequence). Turning to this clone: What it recognizes is unknown.

PCR primers comprised 60 Vbeta and 13 Jbeta primers. Using immunoSEQ multiplex PCR, the repertoire was profiled, and TCRdb retains in-frame clones only, with some absent. Here the sample spans some 54,000 clones, over 75% being singletons. The rearrangement joins TRBV27 to TRBJ2-5; no definite D call. The J call may be mistaken, given a closer DNA end match to TRBJ2-7. The sample was PBMCs. The clonotype originates from a male donor in good health and CMV-seronegative. CDR3 bases: TGTGCCAGCAGTTTATGGCAGAACTACGAGCAGTACTTC. This translates into CASSLWQNYEQYF.